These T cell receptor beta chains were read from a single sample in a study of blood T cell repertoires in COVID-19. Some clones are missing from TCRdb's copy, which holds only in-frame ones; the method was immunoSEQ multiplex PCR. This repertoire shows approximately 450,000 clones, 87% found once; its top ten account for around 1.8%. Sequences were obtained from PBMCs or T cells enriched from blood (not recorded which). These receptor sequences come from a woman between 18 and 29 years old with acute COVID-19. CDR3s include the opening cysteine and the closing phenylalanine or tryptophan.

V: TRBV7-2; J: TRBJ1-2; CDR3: CASSLEDRPRGYTF
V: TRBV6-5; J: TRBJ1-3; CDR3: CASSFNGGSANTIYF
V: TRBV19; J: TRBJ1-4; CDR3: CASSARTGATNEKLFF
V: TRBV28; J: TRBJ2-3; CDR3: CASSRFGTGAGDTQYF
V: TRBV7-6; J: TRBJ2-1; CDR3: CASSPTSGGAVSWFF
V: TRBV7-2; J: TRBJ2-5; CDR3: CASSLSRRETQYF
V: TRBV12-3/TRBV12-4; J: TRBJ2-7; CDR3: CASRDRERYEQYF
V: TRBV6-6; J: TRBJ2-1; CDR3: CASNYYGGTTYNEQFF
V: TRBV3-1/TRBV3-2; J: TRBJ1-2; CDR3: CASSQDRAYGYTF
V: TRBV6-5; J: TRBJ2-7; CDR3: CASSYLTSGSGQQYF
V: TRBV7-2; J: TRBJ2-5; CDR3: CASSSATSGMWTQYF
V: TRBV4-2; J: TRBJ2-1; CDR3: CASSQGPSGSYNEQFF
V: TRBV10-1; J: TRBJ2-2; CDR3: CARGTSGRGYTGELFF
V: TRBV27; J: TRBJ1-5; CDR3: CASSFLHSNQPQHF
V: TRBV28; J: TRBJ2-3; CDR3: CASATPGAGTDTQYF
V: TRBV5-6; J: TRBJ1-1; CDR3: CASSQRGLMNTEAFF
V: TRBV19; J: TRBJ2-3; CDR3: CASSIQGQRSTDTQYF
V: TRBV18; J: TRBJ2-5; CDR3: CASSPLLAGSEFGTQYF
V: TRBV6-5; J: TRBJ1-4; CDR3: CASSYGATNEKLFF
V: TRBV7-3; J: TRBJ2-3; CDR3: CASSFSVGTDTQYF
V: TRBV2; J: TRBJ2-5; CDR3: CASSEYRRDTKETQYF
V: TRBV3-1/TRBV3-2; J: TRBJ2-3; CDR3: CASSPNLNGADTQYF
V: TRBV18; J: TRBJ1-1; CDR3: CASSQGGVTEAFF
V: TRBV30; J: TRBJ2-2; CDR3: CAWEGLAGAEGGELFF
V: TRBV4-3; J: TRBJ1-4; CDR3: CASSQDVGDATNEKLFF
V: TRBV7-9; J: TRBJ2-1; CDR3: CASSPERTGSYNEQFF
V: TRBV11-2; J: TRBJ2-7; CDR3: CASSLEGAYYEQYF
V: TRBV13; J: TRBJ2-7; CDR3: CASSLVGGGSYEQYF
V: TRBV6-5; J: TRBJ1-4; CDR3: CASSQGQANEKLFF
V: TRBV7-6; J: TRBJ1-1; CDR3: CASSLAGQEANTEAFF
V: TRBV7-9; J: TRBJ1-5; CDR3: CASSLDLSQPQHF
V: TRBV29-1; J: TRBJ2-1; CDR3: CSVGERGISNNEQFF
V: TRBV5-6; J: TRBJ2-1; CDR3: CASSLDGTGDHNEQFF
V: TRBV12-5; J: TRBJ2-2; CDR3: CASGLVLGGGELFF
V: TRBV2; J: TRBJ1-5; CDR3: CASSHGDGNQPQHF
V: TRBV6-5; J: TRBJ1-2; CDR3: CASSPGHSYGYTF
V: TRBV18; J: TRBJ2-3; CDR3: CASSPNSGVTDTQYF
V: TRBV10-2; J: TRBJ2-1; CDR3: CASSDALPDEQFF
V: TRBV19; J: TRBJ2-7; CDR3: CASRDRGIYEQYF
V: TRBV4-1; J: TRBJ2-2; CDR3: CASSQAPSGGALSTGELFF
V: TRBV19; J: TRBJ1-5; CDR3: CASSSSPEAGNQPQHF
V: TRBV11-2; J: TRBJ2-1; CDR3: CASHLGLAGAHYPYNEQFF